The 18 T cell receptor beta chains below come from one sample, sequenced in a study of T cell repertoires and HLA-DP antigens. HeLa cells expressing allogeneic DPB1 restimulated the approximately 15-day-expanded CD4+ cells for under 25 h. Retrovirally transduced HeLa cells with HLA-DPA1/DPB1, HLA-DM, invariant chain and CD80 served as stimulators. Sequencing was performed with immunoSEQ multiplex PCR; in TCRdb, only in-frame clones are kept and a portion is missing. The sample lists under 5,000 clones; about 80% were seen once. Sequencing input: CD137- CD4+ T cells from cultured PBMCs. All receptors come from a woman between 18 and 29 years old in good health and CMV-seronegative.

This CDR3 is CASRGTGVDRPQHF. Written as DNA, the CDR3 is TGTGCCAGCCGAGGGACAGGGGTAGATCGGCCCCAGCATTTT. The V and J genes are TRBV27 and TRBJ1-5; 10 bases line up with TRBD1. The CDR3 is made up of 14 amino acids. Germline V gene sequence: CDR1 MNHEY, CDR2 SMNVEV (reference sequence). V trimming: 8 bases; J trimming: 9 bases; junction bases outside the gene matches: 10.

The rearrangement links TRBV29-1 to TRBJ2-3, with D perhaps assigned TRBD1 or TRBD2 (5 bases each). Trimming pared 4 bases from V and 6 bases from J, leaving 17 bases between. The germline V gene encodes CDR1 SQVTM and CDR2 ANQGSEA. CDR3 length equals 14 residues. The CDR3 loop is CSVGQSLRGDTQYF. CDR3 coding DNA: TGCAGCGTTGGACAGAGCCTTAGAGGGGATACGCAGTATTTT.

The genes are TRBV6-5 and TRBJ2-4, with 7 bases that match TRBD1. The CDR3 sequence is 14 residues long. V shed 5 bases, J shed 9 bases, and the junction held 10 bases outside the gene matches. In germline, CDR1 is MNHEY, CDR2 SVGAGI. Written as DNA, the CDR3 is TGTGCCAGCAGTCCCGACCGGGACAGAGGCATTCAGTACTTC. Translated: CASSPDRDRGIQYF.

The J gene is TRBJ2-2, the V gene TRBV5-4; 10 bases match TRBD2. The J segment lost 1 base and the V segment lost 7 bases, leaving 4 bases of the junction unmatched. The germline CDR1 and CDR2 sequences are SGHNT and YYREEE (reference sequence). The CDR3 consists of 15 residues. The CDR3: CASAPSGRNTGELFF. In DNA, the CDR3 is TGTGCCAGCGCACCTAGCGGGAGGAACACCGGGGAGCTGTTTTTT.

There are a few counts of this clone. This chain joins TRBV7-6 and TRBJ2-3; 10 nucleotides align to TRBD1. Germline V gene data show CDR1 as SGHVS and CDR2 as FNYEAQ. J gave up 5 bases and V 5 bases, and 4 bases lay outside the gene matches. The CDR3 has 14 residues. The CDR3, as DNA: TGTGCCAGCAGCCAGACAGGGGGCGGAGATACGCAGTATTTT. Translation gives CASSQTGGGDTQYF.

This clone was counted between two and nine times. The chain links TRBV4-1 to TRBJ1-5; D unclear. The CDR3 totals 13 residues. From germline, CDR1 is MGHRA and CDR2 YSYEKL. Trimming removed 2 bases from V and 7 bases from J, with 9 bases in between. In nucleotides, the CDR3 is TGCGCCAGCAGCCAACCGGCCGAACAGCCCCAGCATTTT. The encoded protein is CASSQPAEQPQHF.

This clone showed up just a few times. The V gene is TRBV6-1, the J gene TRBJ1-5, with D uncertain. The CDR3 consists of 13 residues. Trimming took 5 bases from V and 2 from J, leaving 7 bases between them. CDR1 is MNHNS and CDR2 is SASEGT in the germline V gene. In DNA form, the CDR3 reads TGTGCCAGCAGTATGGAGGGCAATCAGCCCCAGCATTTT. Translating it yields CASSMEGNQPQHF.

The genes are TRBV7-5 and TRBJ2-7; TRBD2, as called in the table, went unchecked against the DNA. TRBV7-5 corresponds to a pseudogene. The CDR3 has 16 amino acids. CDR3 residues: CASSLMSGRNSGEQYF. The CDR3 coding sequence is TGTGCCAGCAGCTTAATGAGCGGGAGAAATTCGGGGGAGCAGTACTTC.

The rearrangement uses TRBV18 and TRBJ2-5; maybe TRBD2 (5 bases). V was trimmed by 6 bases and J by 0 bases, leaving 11 bases between them. CDR1 is KGHSH and CDR2 is LQKENI in the germline V gene. This CDR3 is built from 14 residues. As DNA, the CDR3 is TGTGCCAGCTCGCCTGGACTGTACCAAGAGACCCAGTACTTC. Protein sequence: CASSPGLYQETQYF.

The V call is TRBV7-9, the J call TRBJ2-7; TRBD1 matches 8 bases. V was clipped by 3 bases and J by 5 bases; unmatched bases: 12. The CDR3 extends over 16 amino acids. Per germline, CDR1 SEHNR and CDR2 FQNEAQ (reference sequence). In nucleotides, the CDR3 is TGTGCCAGCAGCTTTCAGGGGACAGGTAGGGTACACGAGCAGTACTTC. Translation gives CASSFQGTGRVHEQYF.

The chain is built from TRBV27 and TRBJ2-1; TRBD2 matches at 7 bases. The CDR3 length is 17 residues. The V gene's germline CDR1 is MNHEY and CDR2 SMNVEV (reference sequence). The junction had 16 bases not matched to a gene; V was cut back by 4 bases and J by 7 bases. The CDR3 here is CASSYGAGASYMNEQFF. The CDR3 DNA is TGTGCCAGCAGTTACGGGGCGGGAGCGAGTTATATGAATGAGCAGTTCTTC.

This rearrangement joins TRBV30 to TRBJ1-1, with 8 bases lining up with TRBD1. The CDR3 consists of 13 residues. V shed 1 base and J 10 bases; nucleotides not matched to a gene: 8. The germline gives CDR1 GTSNPN, CDR2 SVGIG (reference sequence). The CDR3 spells CAWSGTGGLGAFF. The CDR3 DNA reads TGTGCCTGGAGTGGAACAGGGGGTTTAGGAGCTTTCTTT.

The V and J genes are TRBV14 and TRBJ1-6; D may be TRBD1 (5 bases). V lost 0 bases to trimming and J lost 0 bases, with 21 bases between them. There are 21 residues in the CDR3. The V gene's germline CDR1 is SGHDN and CDR2 FVKESK. DNA for the CDR3: TGTGCCAGCAGCCAAGACAAATTACGGGCGGGACTTCGCTCCTATAATTCACCCCTCCACTTT. Amino acid sequence: CASSQDKLRAGLRSYNSPLHF.

This clone has only a few counts. The V gene is TRBV2, the J gene TRBJ2-7, with no clear D. Trimming shortened V by 7 bases and J by 6 bases, and 10 bases separated the two germline ends. CDR1 SNHLY and CDR2 FYNNEI come from the germline V gene. The CDR3 has 11 residues. The CDR3 DNA follows: TGTGCCAGCATGGTTGAGTCCGAGCAGTACTTC. Translated: CASMVESEQYF.

The table lists this clone with a few counts. The chain couples TRBV19 to TRBJ1-5; 7 nucleotides line up with TRBD1. Germline V CDR1 and CDR2: LNHDA, SQIVND (reference sequence). The CDR3 runs to 16 residues. J was trimmed by 3 bases and V by 5 bases; bases with no gene match: 10. This chain's CDR3 is CASSPLGQGVNQPQHF. CDR3 DNA sequence: TGTGCCAGTAGTCCACTCGGGCAGGGGGTCAATCAGCCCCAGCATTTT.

DNA of the CDR3: TGTGCCAGCAGCTCCTCCCGCGGGGGGTCCACCGGGGAGCTGTTTTTT. This codes for CASSSSRGGSTGELFF. The gene calls are TRBV28 and TRBJ2-2, with 8 bases lining up with TRBD2. The CDR3 has 16 amino acids. The trim removed 6 bases at V and 4 bases at J, leaving 10 bases unmatched. Germline CDR1 and CDR2: MDHEN and SYDVKM.

The chain joins TRBV11-2 to TRBJ2-5; 10 bases are a match to TRBD2. CDR3 length: 14 amino acids. Germline trimming cut 6 bases from V and 5 bases from J; bases unmatched to any gene: 6. Germline V lookup: CDR1 SGHAT, CDR2 FQNNGV. CDR3 nucleotide sequence: TGTGCCAGCAGGAGCGGGAGGGCCGGGGAGACCCAGTACTTC. Amino acids: CASRSGRAGETQYF.

The J gene is TRBJ1-2, the V gene TRBV11-1; D not resolved. The V and J ends lost 5 bases and 4 bases respectively, with 11 bases between them. This CDR3 spans 13 amino acids. Germline CDR1 SGHAT, CDR2 FQDESV (reference sequence). CDR3 amino acids: CASSPDGFYGYTF. In DNA, the CDR3 is TGTGCCAGCAGCCCCGACGGATTCTATGGCTACACCTTC.